The clone carrying this T cell receptor (beta chain) was counted a single time. Its antigen is not identified. Original handling: A classifier of distant metastasis in papillary thyroid cancer was built from CDR3 differences (across clinicopathological groups). TCRdb reanalyzed the PCR reads with MiXCR. The V and J calls and clone size are TCRdb's, not the authors'. The sample records fewer than 55,000 clones, 15% to 20% being singletons. The sample originates from a study of metastatic and nonmetastatic thyroid tumors. On the study more broadly: From malignant and benign thyroid patients, repertoires in blood and in tumor or nodule tissue were compared. Whole-study findings and limits: Relative to benign nodules, malignant thyroid tumors were reportedly characterized by significantly elevated TCR beta diversity in blood and tumor.

Each patient came to thyroid surgery without any prior treatment (of any kind). The CDR3 length is 14 residues. Germline V gene sequence: CDR1 SGHNT, CDR2 YENEEA. V was cut by 2 bases and J by 4 bases, with 11 bases left in between. V and J are TRBV11-3 and TRBJ1-2; tentative D call: TRBD1 (6 bases). The sequence came from a female donor with papillary thyroid cancer or a benign thyroid nodule (not recorded which). Some clones in this sample may be carry-over from other donors' samples. The sample comprised blood. The DNA for the CDR3 is TGTGCCAGCAGCTTACAGGGGCCGGGCTATGGCTACACCTTC. This sequence encodes CASSLQGPGYGYTF.